The 19 T cell receptor beta chains below were found in one sample sequenced in a study of cytomegalovirus exposure and HLA in healthy donors. Amplification used 60 Vbeta primers and 13 Jbeta primers. Clones were sequenced by immunoSEQ multiplex PCR, and TCRdb holds only the in-frame ones, with some missing. There are some 140,000 clones in the sample; 74% occur only once, and under 2.5% lies in the top ten. Sequencing used PBMCs. All receptors derive from a man aged 25 to 45 in good health and CMV-seronegative.

Concerning this clone itself: In the same sample, other DNA sequences code for this CDR3. V and J are TRBV5-6 and TRBJ1-1; D remains unclear. V was shortened by 0 bases and J by 2 bases, with 8 bases between the two germline ends. The CDR3 consists of 14 residues. Per germline, CDR1 SGHDT and CDR2 YYEEEE. CDR3 amino acids: CASSLAAGNTEAFF. The CDR3 DNA is TGTGCCAGCAGCTTGGCCGCGGGAAACACTGAAGCTTTCTTT.

The V call is TRBV5-1, the J call TRBJ2-7, with unresolved D. In germline, CDR1 is SGHRS, CDR2 YFSETQ. The CDR3 has 13 residues. V lost 4 bases to trimming and J lost 6 bases, with 14 bases between them. The CDR3 sequence is CASSLFLGLEQYF. The CDR3 nucleotides read TGCGCCAGCAGCCTTTTTCTGGGCCTCGAGCAGTACTTC.

The V and J genes are TRBV7-9 and TRBJ2-2; 8 bases are a match to TRBD2. The CDR3 is 17 residues long. V gave up 5 bases and J gave up 0 bases; unmatched junction bases: 8. In germline, CDR1 is SEHNR, CDR2 FQNEAQ (reference sequence). CDR3 sequence (DNA): TGTGCCAGCAGCCACCCGAAAGCGGGAGCGAACACCGGGGAGCTGTTTTTT. Its protein product is CASSHPKAGANTGELFF.

A note on this clone: Germline and junction disagree at one end, which may indicate a read error. This chain joins TRBV6-1 and TRBJ1-2, with a possible D match to TRBD1 (6 bases). CDR1 is MNHNS, CDR2 SASEGT, per germline. The CDR3 is 14 residues long. DNA of the CDR3: TGTGCCAGCAGAGAAAACAGGGCGAACTATGACTACACCTTC. This gives the protein CASRENRANYDYTF.

The genes are TRBV6-5 and TRBJ1-4; D remains unclear. V was pared by 9 bases and J by 7 bases, with 9 bases between. This CDR3 is 11 amino acids long. Germline loops: CDR1 MNHEY, CDR2 SVGAGI. The CDR3 loop is CASRRGEKLFF. The DNA of the CDR3 is TGTGCCAGTCGTCGGGGTGAAAAACTGTTTTTT.

The gene calls are TRBV28 and TRBJ1-6; TRBD1 matches at 7 bases. V was pared by 6 bases and J by 7 bases, with 12 bases of the junction left unmatched. CDR3 length: 16 residues. CDR1 is MDHEN and CDR2 is SYDVKM in the germline V gene. DNA of the CDR3: TGTGCCAGCAGGTCAGGGGGAGATTCATCAAATTCACCCCTCCACTTT. Translating gives CASRSGGDSSNSPLHF. The variable domain in full, completed from reference TRBV28 and TRBJ1-6, reads DVKVTQSSRYLVKRTGEKVFLECVQDMDHENMFWYRQDPGLGLRLIYFSYDVKMKEKGDIPEGYSVSREKKERFSLILESASTNQTSMYLCASRSGGDSSNSPLHFGNGTRLTVT.

This clone was seen more than once but under ten times. V and J are TRBV5-4 and TRBJ1-2; possibly TRBD1 for D (5 bases). The germline V gene encodes CDR1 SGHNT and CDR2 YYREEE (reference sequence). This CDR3 is built from 13 residues. Trimming took off 4 bases at V and 8 bases at J, with 15 bases between the two ends. The CDR3 coding sequence is TGTGCCAGCAGCAATGGGGCCTCAAGGGGCTACACCTTC. This codes for CASSNGASRGYTF. The variable domain in full, completed from reference TRBV5-4 and TRBJ1-2, reads ETGVTQSPTHLIKTRGQQVTLRCSSQSGHNTVSWYQQALGQGPQFIFQYYREEENGRGNFPPRFSGLQFPNYSSELNVNALELDDSALYLCASSNGASRGYTFGSGTRLTVV.

V usage is TRBV19 and J usage is TRBJ2-7, with TRBD2 as a possible D gene (6 bases). Trimming cost V 7 bases and J 2 bases, with 18 bases left between them. Germline V gene sequence: CDR1 LNHDA, CDR2 SQIVND (reference sequence). The CDR3 totals 15 residues. The CDR3 DNA is TGTGCCAGTACTACGGGACTTTCGGGGGCCTACGAGCAGTACTTC. Amino acids: CASTTGLSGAYEQYF.

The chain links TRBV19 to TRBJ2-7; D perhaps matches TRBD1 (6 bases). CDR1 and CDR2 from the germline V gene are LNHDA and SQIVND (reference sequence). The CDR3 runs to 19 residues. The V gene lost 5 bases and the J gene lost 5 bases, with 31 bases spanning the gap. DNA of the CDR3: TGTGCCAGTAGTTCAAGCTGGGGCGCAGGGGTATTTGCCAGCGACGAGCAGTACTTC. It specifies CASSSSWGAGVFASDEQYF.

In nucleotides, the CDR3 is TGTGCCAGCAGCCCTAGTGGGGGGAGAGGAGAGACCCAGTACTTC. This translates into CASSPSGGRGETQYF. This chain uses TRBV9 with TRBJ2-5; D might be TRBD2 (6 bases). The CDR3 sequence is 15 residues long. Germline CDR1 is SGDLS and CDR2 is YYNGEE. V was cut by 4 bases and J by 4 bases, with 17 bases left in between.

The chain is built from TRBV27 and TRBJ1-2; D possibly corresponds to TRBD1 (5 bases). This CDR3 has 13 residues. V lost 4 bases, J lost 8 bases, and 14 bases lay in between. Germline values: CDR1 MNHEY, CDR2 SMNVEV (reference sequence). The CDR3 DNA follows: TGTGCCAGCAGTTGGACAAGGCTCTTAGGCTACACCTTC. Its translation: CASSWTRLLGYTF.

Details on this clone: One end of the junction does not line up with germline, which may come from a read error. The chain combines TRBV5-1 with TRBJ1-2, with D maybe TRBD1 (6 bases). The CDR3 has 14 amino acids. Looked up from germline, CDR1 is SGHRS and CDR2 is YFSETQ. CDR3 residues: CASSPGGGEYGYPF. The CDR3 region has the DNA TGCGCCAGCAGCCCTGGGGGGGGCGAGTACGGCTACCCCTTC.

The chain recombines TRBV5-1 with TRBJ2-7; TRBD2 matches 10 bases. Germline values: CDR1 SGHRS, CDR2 YFSETQ. Losses at the gene ends were 4 bases for V and 6 bases for J; bases not matched to a gene: 7. The CDR3 has 14 residues. Written as DNA, the CDR3 is TGCGCCAGCAGCGCGGGATGGACTAGCGGCGAGCAGTACTTC. This sequence encodes CASSAGWTSGEQYF.

The chain combines TRBV28 with TRBJ2-7; D might be TRBD2 (5 bases). The CDR3 is made up of 12 amino acids. With 2 bases removed from V and 12 bases from J, the gap between germline ends came to 14 bases. The germline V gene has CDR1 MDHEN and CDR2 SYDVKM. CDR3 coding DNA: TGTGCCAGCAGTTTAGATTTGCGGGCGTCGTACTTC. This encodes CASSLDLRASYF.

This clone was detected only a few times. The rearrangement uses TRBV7-2 and TRBJ1-1; 7 bases match TRBD1. The CDR3 is 16 residues long. V was pared by 3 bases and J by 10 bases, with 17 bases of the junction left unmatched. The germline gives CDR1 SGHTA, CDR2 FQGNSA. CDR3: CASSFWTGDANGGAFF. The DNA for the CDR3 is TGTGCCAGCAGCTTTTGGACAGGCGATGCAAACGGAGGAGCTTTCTTT.

This chain uses TRBV6-5 with TRBJ2-7, with 9 bases fitting TRBD1. From germline, CDR1 is MNHEY and CDR2 SVGAGI. J lost 2 bases, V lost 2 bases, and 4 bases had no gene match. The CDR3 is made up of 15 amino acids. The CDR3 sequence is CASSYDRGETYEQYF. CDR3 coding DNA: TGTGCCAGCAGTTACGACAGGGGGGAAACCTACGAGCAGTACTTC.

In its sample, this clone was seen once. CDR3 DNA: TGCGCCAGCAGCCAAGATGTGAGAGCCGAAGCTTTCTTT. Translated: CASSQDVRAEAFF. This rearrangement joins TRBV4-3 to TRBJ1-1; D is unresolved. Germline V gene lookup returns CDR1 LGHNA and CDR2 YSLEER. Between the trimmed V and J ends, which lost 0 bases and 8 bases, there was a span of 10 bases. This CDR3 comprises 13 residues.

The rearrangement uses TRBV5-4 and TRBJ2-4; 8 bases are a match to TRBD2. The CDR3 totals 16 residues. CDR1 and CDR2 from the germline V gene are SGHNT and YYREEE (reference sequence). The J segment lost 8 bases and the V segment lost 3 bases, leaving 13 bases of the junction unmatched. The CDR3 nucleotides read TGTGCCAGCAGCTCCGTGGGGGCGGGGGGTCGAGACATTCAGTACTTC. It specifies CASSSVGAGGRDIQYF.

The V gene is TRBV2, the J gene TRBJ1-1; TRBD1 matches 8 bases. Germline-derived CDR1 and CDR2 are SNHLY and FYNNEI. V lost 10 bases, J lost 0 bases, and 7 bases stayed unmatched. This CDR3 contains 14 residues. In nucleotides, the CDR3 is TGTGCCATCACGGACAGGGAGGTGAACACTGAAGCTTTCTTT. It codes for CAITDREVNTEAFF. Full variable domain (missing parts from reference TRBV2 and TRBJ1-1): EPEVTQTPSHQVTQMGQEVILRCVPISNHLYFYWYRQILGQKVEFLVSFYNNEISEKSEIFDDQFSVERPDGSNFTLKIRSTKLEDSAMYFCAITDREVNTEAFFGQGTRLTVV.